The 20 T cell receptor beta chains presented below share a single source sample, sequenced in a study of cytomegalovirus exposure and HLA in healthy donors. TCRdb's table, derived via immunoSEQ multiplex PCR, lists solely in-frame clones and lacks some. This table has 260,000 or so clones, more than 75% appearing once. The specimen was PBMCs. The origin of the receptors is a woman aged 18-30 years in good health and CMV-seronegative.

V and J are TRBV7-3 and TRBJ2-2; D unresolved. Germline V gives CDR1 SGHTA, CDR2 FQGTGA. The CDR3 sequence is 12 residues long. V lost 2 bases and J 7 bases, leaving 5 bases between the germline ends. CDR3 amino acids: CASSLEVGELFF. The CDR3 bases are TGTGCCAGCAGCTTAGAGGTCGGGGAGCTGTTTTTT. Combining the CDR3 with reference TRBV7-3 and TRBJ2-2 gives the whole variable domain GAGVSQTPSNKVTEKGKYVELRCDPISGHTALYWYRQSLGQGPEFLIYFQGTGAADDSGLPNDRFFAVRPEGSVSTLKIQRTERGDSAVYLCASSLEVGELFFGEGSRLTVL.

The chain links TRBV5-4 to TRBJ1-2, with a tentative D call TRBD1 (6 bases). Trimming shortened V by 4 bases and J by 13 bases, and 20 bases separated the two germline ends. The CDR3 extends over 13 amino acids. Germline CDR1 is SGHNT and CDR2 is YYREEE (reference sequence). Here the CDR3 reads CASSIELASRGTF. CDR3 coding DNA: TGTGCCAGCAGCATAGAACTGGCAAGCAGGGGCACCTTC.

The chain joins TRBV5-1 to TRBJ1-1; possible D gene TRBD1, 5 bases. Germline V gene lookup returns CDR1 SGHRS and CDR2 YFSETQ. The V end lost 1 base, the J end lost 0 bases, and 7 bases lay between the germline ends. This CDR3 comprises 14 residues. The CDR3 DNA reads TGCGCCAGCAGCTTGAAGGGGCTGAACACTGAAGCTTTCTTT. The encoded protein is CASSLKGLNTEAFF.

The chain uses TRBV7-3 and TRBJ2-7; D not certain. The CDR3 extends over 13 amino acids. The germline V and J ends were trimmed by 5 bases and 2 bases, with 10 bases remaining between them. Germline V gives CDR1 SGHTA, CDR2 FQGTGA. The CDR3 loop is CASSPKPPYEQYF. The CDR3 nucleotides are TGTGCCAGCAGCCCGAAGCCTCCCTACGAGCAGTACTTC.

V is TRBV2 and J is TRBJ1-6; no reliable D call. CDR3 length: 14 amino acids. The ends were cut back, 5 bases at V and 5 bases at J, with 10 bases in the middle. Germline CDR1 is SNHLY and CDR2 is FYNNEI. This CDR3 reads CASSLYSNNSPLHF. The CDR3 DNA reads as TGTGCCAGCAGTCTGTACAGTAATAATTCACCCCTCCACTTT. Supplemented by reference TRBV2 and TRBJ1-6, the full variable domain reads EPEVTQTPSHQVTQMGQEVILRCVPISNHLYFYWYRQILGQKVEFLVSFYNNEISEKSEIFDDQFSVERPDGSNFTLKIRSTKLEDSAMYFCASSLYSNNSPLHFGNGTRLTVT.

The V and J genes are TRBV19 and TRBJ2-1, with D perhaps TRBD1 (6 bases). The CDR3 loop spans 12 amino acids. Trimming stripped 4 bases from V and 14 bases from J, with 15 bases between. CDR1 LNHDA and CDR2 SQIVND come from the germline V gene (reference sequence). In DNA form, the CDR3 reads TGTGCCAGTAGTACAACACAGGGCTGGGAGTTCTTC. Its protein is CASSTTQGWEFF.

As for this clone: Other DNA sequences within the sample encode an identical CDR3. This chain links TRBV28 with TRBJ2-7, with no clear D. V gave up 3 bases and J gave up 2 bases, with 8 bases separating them. CDR1 MDHEN and CDR2 SYDVKM come from the germline V gene. The CDR3 covers 13 residues. The CDR3 bases are TGTGCCAGCAGTTTTGGCCGTCCCTACGAGCAGTACTTC. Protein sequence: CASSFGRPYEQYF.

The rearrangement links TRBV5-1 to TRBJ1-1; 10 bases align to TRBD1. After removal of 2 bases from V and 8 bases from J, the junction contained 3 bases not matched to a gene. Germline V CDR1 and CDR2: SGHRS, YFSETQ. The CDR3 consists of 13 residues. This CDR3 is CASSFRGQGEAFF. For the CDR3, the DNA is TGCGCCAGCAGCTTCCGGGGACAGGGGGAAGCTTTCTTT.

The rearrangement uses TRBV28 and TRBJ2-7; possible D gene TRBD2, 5 bases. V dropped 5 bases and J dropped 4 bases, with 18 bases sitting between them. Germline V CDR1 and CDR2: MDHEN, SYDVKM. The CDR3 extends over 15 amino acids. The CDR3, as DNA: TGTGCCAGCAGTCTCGGTTCGGAGGTTCGGTACGAGCAGTACTTC. Residues: CASSLGSEVRYEQYF.

The rearrangement links TRBV10-3 to TRBJ1-5; D possibly corresponds to TRBD1 (5 bases). Trimming took off 0 bases at V and 10 bases at J, with 13 bases between the two ends. This CDR3 is built from 14 residues. Germline V gene sequence: CDR1 ENHRY, CDR2 SYGVKD. This chain's CDR3 is CAISESHRMVPQHF. The CDR3 DNA reads TGTGCCATCAGTGAGTCGCACAGGATGGTACCCCAGCATTTT.

CDR3 residues: CASSSPGARAQYF. In nucleotides, the CDR3 is TGTGCCAGCAGTTCACCGGGAGCGAGGGCGCAGTATTTT. This rearrangement joins TRBV6-6 to TRBJ2-3; possible D gene TRBD2, 6 bases. Germline V gene data show CDR1 as MNHNY and CDR2 as SVGAGI (reference sequence). The V end lost 4 bases, the J end lost 10 bases, and 15 bases lay between the germline ends. CDR3 length: 13 residues.

Only one count was recorded for this clone. This chain uses TRBV5-4 with TRBJ2-5; 7 nucleotides line up with TRBD1. The V segment lost 0 bases and the J segment 2 bases; nucleotides outside the gene matches: 7. The CDR3 extends over 16 amino acids. Germline CDR1 and CDR2: SGHNT and YYREEE (reference sequence). CDR3 amino acids: CASSLVSDRDQETQYF. CDR3 DNA sequence: TGTGCCAGCAGCTTGGTGTCTGACAGGGATCAAGAGACCCAGTACTTC.

The V call is TRBV2, the J call TRBJ2-3, with D perhaps TRBD2 (5 bases). The germline V and J ends were trimmed by 4 bases and 2 bases, with 13 bases remaining between them. Per germline, CDR1 SNHLY and CDR2 FYNNEI. This CDR3 region has 15 residues. CDR3 in DNA: TGTGCCAGCAGTGCGGCCGGGATTAACACAGATACGCAGTATTTT. Translating it yields CASSAAGINTDTQYF.

This chain's CDR3 is CASTLTGRQGDGYTF. The CDR3 DNA follows: TGTGCCAGCACCCTTACGGGACGACAGGGGGATGGCTACACCTTC. The rearrangement uses TRBV28 and TRBJ1-2, with 9 bases fitting TRBD1. The V segment lost 7 bases and the J segment 6 bases; nucleotides outside the gene matches: 12. CDR3 length: 15 residues. The germline CDR1 and CDR2 sequences are MDHEN and SYDVKM.

This chain uses TRBV4-1 with TRBJ2-1; 11 bases line up with TRBD2. There are 16 residues in the CDR3. The J segment lost 3 bases and the V segment lost 2 bases, leaving 3 bases of the junction unmatched. The V gene's germline CDR1 is MGHRA and CDR2 YSYEKL. As DNA, the CDR3 is TGCGCCAGCAGCCAAATAGCGGGAGGGAACTACAATGAGCAGTTCTTC. Amino acid sequence: CASSQIAGGNYNEQFF.

The chain employs TRBV16 and TRBJ1-2, with 7 nucleotides matching TRBD1. The CDR3 is made up of 15 amino acids. CDR1 and CDR2 from the germline V gene are KGHSY and FQNENV. Trimming cost V 4 bases and J 4 bases; bases outside gene matches: 9. The CDR3 DNA sequence: TGTGCCAGCAGCCCCGCCACGGGACAGTTCTATGGCTACACCTTC. Protein product: CASSPATGQFYGYTF.

The chain combines TRBV9 with TRBJ1-1, with TRBD1 matching 8 bases. The ends lost 3 bases at V and 5 bases at J; junction bases unmatched: 3. CDR3 length: 13 residues. Germline loops: CDR1 SGDLS, CDR2 YYNGEE. The CDR3 DNA is TGTGCCAGCAGCGCAGGGGGCCGGACTGAAGCTTTCTTT. Its translation is CASSAGGRTEAFF.

The chain uses TRBV27 and TRBJ2-1, with a possible D match to TRBD1 (7 bases). Germline CDR1 is MNHEY and CDR2 is SMNVEV (reference sequence). The CDR3 loop spans 20 amino acids. Trimming stripped 6 bases from V and 7 bases from J, with 34 bases between. The CDR3 protein is CASSSFASGQLFGSRNEQFF. DNA for the CDR3: TGTGCCAGCAGCTCATTTGCCTCGGGACAGCTCTTCGGGAGTCGGAATGAGCAGTTCTTC.

A single count supports this clone. CDR3: CATSRDLVASSVDEQFF. The CDR3 DNA sequence: TGTGCCACCAGCAGAGATCTAGTCGCTAGTTCTGTCGATGAGCAGTTCTTC. The J gene is TRBJ2-1, the V gene TRBV15; D is undetermined. The CDR3 is 17 residues long. The germline CDR1 and CDR2 sequences are LNHNV and YYDKDF (reference sequence). V was shortened by 0 bases and J by 8 bases, with 20 bases between the two germline ends.

The chain combines TRBV6-4 with TRBJ2-5; D perhaps matches TRBD2 (6 bases). This CDR3 has 18 amino acids. Germline values: CDR1 MRHNA, CDR2 SNTAGT. Trimming shortened V by 6 bases and J by 2 bases, and 25 bases separated the two germline ends. CDR3 coding DNA: TGTGCCAGCAGGGGGGGATCCGGGATCCCTAGCCATCAAGAGACCCAGTACTTC. Protein product: CASRGGSGIPSHQETQYF.